Listed below are T cell receptor beta chains from one sample, sequenced in a study of T cell responses to AZD1222 COVID-19 vaccine. The protocol was immunoSEQ multiplex PCR, while the TCRdb copy is restricted to in-frame clones and leaves out a portion. The sample yields 170,000 or so clones, around 92% seen once. Sequenced here: peripheral blood, sampled on day 0 of AZD1222 vaccination. These receptors were collected from an adult in good health. Both conserved end residues are part of each CDR3. A D gene is named only where the DNA matches it firmly. Only some rows state a clone size, as once, few, many or a class for expanded clones.

j_call v_call clone_size d_call cdr3_nt cdr3_aa
TRBJ2-1 TRBV5-1 NA NA TGCGCCAGCTCCGAGGGGGTAGGGACCCACAATGAGCAGTTCTTC CASSEGVGTHNEQFF
TRBJ2-7 TRBV11-3 NA NA TGTGCCAGCAGCTTGACATCGGACCACGAGCAGTACTTC CASSLTSDHEQYF
TRBJ1-2 TRBV5-4 few NA TGTGCCAGCAGCTTGAAGTTGGAGGATGGCTACACCTTC CASSLKLEDGYTF
TRBJ2-7 TRBV27 NA NA TGTGCCAGCAGTGCAGCCCCTTCAGGGGGGGATACCTACGAGCAGTACTTC CASSAAPSGGDTYEQYF
TRBJ2-7 TRBV9 NA TRBD1 TGTGCCAGCAGCTCAACCGGGACAGACTACGAGCAGTACTTC CASSSTGTDYEQYF
TRBJ2-7 TRBV25-1 NA TRBD1 TGTGCCAGCAGTATACACAGGGGCGGCGAGCAGTACTTC CASSIHRGGEQYF
TRBJ1-2 TRBV5-1 once TRBD1 TGCGCCAGCAGCCAGACCGGGGACAGGGACAACTATGGCTACACCTTC CASSQTGDRDNYGYTF
TRBJ1-4 TRBV5-1 NA NA TGCGCCAGCAGCTCTGGACAGCCCCCGAGGGAAAAACTGTTTTTT CASSSGQPPREKLFF
TRBJ2-3 TRBV28 NA TRBD2 TGTGCCAGCAGTCCCAGGACTAGCGGGGGGGTTCCGGATACGCAGTATTTT CASSPRTSGGVPDTQYF
TRBJ1-4 TRBV27 once TRBD1 TGTGCCAGCAGTTTAGCTCCGGGACAGGGGGCGCGGGGGCGGGAAAAACTGTTTTTT CASSLAPGQGARGREKLFF
TRBJ1-5 TRBV19 NA TRBD1 TGTGCCAGTAGGAAAGGGACAGGGGAAAATAGTCAGCCCCAGCATTTT CASRKGTGENSQPQHF
TRBJ2-5 TRBV11-2 NA NA TGTGCCAGCAGCTTAGATGGGGCCCAGTACTTC CASSLDGAQYF
TRBJ2-5 TRBV19 NA TRBD2 TGTGCCAGTAGTTTCCTAGCGGGGGCTCATCCAGAGACCCAGTACTTC CASSFLAGAHPETQYF
TRBJ1-2 TRBV7-9 NA NA TGTGCCAGCAGTACTAGTGGGGCCAATGGCTACACCTTC CASSTSGANGYTF
TRBJ1-2 TRBV30 NA NA TGTGCCTGGGGACGGGACCGAAAAGGCTACACCTTC CAWGRDRKGYTF
TRBJ1-2 TRBV5-6 NA NA TGTGCCAGCAGCTTGTCCGGAGGCTACACCTTC CASSLSGGYTF